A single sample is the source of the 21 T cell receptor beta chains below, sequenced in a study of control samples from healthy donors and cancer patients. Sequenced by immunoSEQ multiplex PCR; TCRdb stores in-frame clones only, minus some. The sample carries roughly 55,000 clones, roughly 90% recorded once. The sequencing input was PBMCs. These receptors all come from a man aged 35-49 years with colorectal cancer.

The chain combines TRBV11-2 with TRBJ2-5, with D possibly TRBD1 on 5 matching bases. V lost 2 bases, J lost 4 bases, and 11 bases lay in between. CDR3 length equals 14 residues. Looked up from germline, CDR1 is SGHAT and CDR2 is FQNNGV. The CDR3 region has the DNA TGTGCCAGCAGCTTACGCAGGGTTGGAGAGACCCAGTACTTC. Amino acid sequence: CASSLRRVGETQYF.

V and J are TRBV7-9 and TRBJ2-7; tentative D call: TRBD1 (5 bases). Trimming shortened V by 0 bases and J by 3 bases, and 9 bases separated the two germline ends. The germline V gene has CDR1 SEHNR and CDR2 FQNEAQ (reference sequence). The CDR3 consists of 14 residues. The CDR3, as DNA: TGTGCCAGCAGCTTAGCTCTAGGGGTCTACGAGCAGTACTTC. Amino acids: CASSLALGVYEQYF.

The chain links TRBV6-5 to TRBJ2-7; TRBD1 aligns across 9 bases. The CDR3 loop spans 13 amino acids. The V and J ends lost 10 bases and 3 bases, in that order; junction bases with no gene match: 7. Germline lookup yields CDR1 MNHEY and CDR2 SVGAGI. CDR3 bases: TGTGCCATCCGGGACAGGGCGAACTACGAGCAGTACTTC. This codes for CAIRDRANYEQYF.

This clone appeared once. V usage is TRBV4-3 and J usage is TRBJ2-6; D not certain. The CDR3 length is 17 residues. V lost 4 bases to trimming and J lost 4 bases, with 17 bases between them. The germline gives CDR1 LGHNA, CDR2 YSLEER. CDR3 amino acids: CASSPNSRVAGANVLTF. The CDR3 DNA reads TGCGCCAGCAGCCCGAATTCTAGGGTGGCCGGGGCCAACGTCCTGACTTTC.

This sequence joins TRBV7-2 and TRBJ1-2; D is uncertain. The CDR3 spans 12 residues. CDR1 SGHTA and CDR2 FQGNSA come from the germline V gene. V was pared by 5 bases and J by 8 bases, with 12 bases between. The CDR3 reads CASSPYIIGYTF. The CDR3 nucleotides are TGTGCCAGCAGCCCGTACATCATCGGCTACACCTTC.

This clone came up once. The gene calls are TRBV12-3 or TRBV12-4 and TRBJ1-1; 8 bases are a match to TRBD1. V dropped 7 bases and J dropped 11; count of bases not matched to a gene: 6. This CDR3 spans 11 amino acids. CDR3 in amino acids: CASTKDREAFF. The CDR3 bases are TGTGCCAGCACCAAGGACAGGGAGGCTTTCTTT.

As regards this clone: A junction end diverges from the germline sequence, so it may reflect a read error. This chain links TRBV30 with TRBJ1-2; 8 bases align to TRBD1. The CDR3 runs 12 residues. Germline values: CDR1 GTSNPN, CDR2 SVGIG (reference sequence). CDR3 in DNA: TGTGCCGGGAGGACAGGGAACTATGGCTACACCTTC. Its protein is CAGRTGNYGYTF.

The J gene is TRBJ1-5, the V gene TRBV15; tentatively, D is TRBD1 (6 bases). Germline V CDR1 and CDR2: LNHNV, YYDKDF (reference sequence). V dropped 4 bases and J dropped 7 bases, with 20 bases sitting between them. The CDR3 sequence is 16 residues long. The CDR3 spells CATSKWGQGGAQPQHF. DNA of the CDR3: TGTGCCACCAGCAAGTGGGGGCAGGGAGGGGCGCAGCCCCAGCATTTT.

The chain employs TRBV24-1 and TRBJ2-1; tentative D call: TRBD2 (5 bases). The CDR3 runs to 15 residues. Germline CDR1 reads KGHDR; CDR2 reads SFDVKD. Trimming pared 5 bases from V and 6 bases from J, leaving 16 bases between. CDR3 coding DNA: TGTGCCACCAGTGGAATAGGAGGTAAAGGCAATGAGCAGTTCTTC. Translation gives CATSGIGGKGNEQFF.

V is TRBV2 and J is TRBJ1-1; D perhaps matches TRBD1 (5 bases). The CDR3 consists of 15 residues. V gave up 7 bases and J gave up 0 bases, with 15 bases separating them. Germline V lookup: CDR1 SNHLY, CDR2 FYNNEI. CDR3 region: CASMRGELLNTEAFF. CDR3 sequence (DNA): TGTGCCAGCATGAGGGGAGAATTATTGAACACTGAAGCTTTCTTT.

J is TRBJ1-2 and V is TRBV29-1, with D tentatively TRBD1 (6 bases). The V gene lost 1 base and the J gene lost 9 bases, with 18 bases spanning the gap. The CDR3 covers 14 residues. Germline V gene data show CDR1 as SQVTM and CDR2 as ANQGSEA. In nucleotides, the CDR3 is TGCAGCGTTGAAGGGGCTCAAGGGGGAGTGAGCTACACCTTC. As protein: CSVEGAQGGVSYTF.

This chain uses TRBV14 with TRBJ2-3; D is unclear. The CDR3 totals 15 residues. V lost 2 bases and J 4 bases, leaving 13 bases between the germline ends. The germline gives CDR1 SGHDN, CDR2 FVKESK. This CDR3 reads CASSQSNPVADTQYF. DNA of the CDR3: TGTGCCAGCAGCCAAAGCAATCCCGTGGCAGATACGCAGTATTTT.

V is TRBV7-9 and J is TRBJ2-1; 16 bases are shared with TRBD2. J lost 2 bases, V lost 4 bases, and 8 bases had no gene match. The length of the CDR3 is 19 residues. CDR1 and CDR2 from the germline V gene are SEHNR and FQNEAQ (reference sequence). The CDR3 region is CASSSGTSGGAYAYNEQFF. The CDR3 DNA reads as TGTGCCAGCAGCTCAGGGACTAGCGGGGGGGCCTATGCCTACAATGAGCAGTTCTTC.

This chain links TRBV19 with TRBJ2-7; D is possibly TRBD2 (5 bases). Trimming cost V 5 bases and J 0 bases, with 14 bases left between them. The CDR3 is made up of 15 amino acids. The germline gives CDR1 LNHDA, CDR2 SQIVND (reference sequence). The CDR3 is CASSPSGESSYEQYF. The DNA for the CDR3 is TGTGCCAGTAGTCCGAGTGGGGAGAGCTCCTACGAGCAGTACTTC.

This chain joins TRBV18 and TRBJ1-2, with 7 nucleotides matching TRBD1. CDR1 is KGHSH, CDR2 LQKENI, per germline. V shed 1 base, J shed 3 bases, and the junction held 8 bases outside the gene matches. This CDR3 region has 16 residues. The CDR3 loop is CASSPRIGGDDYGYTF. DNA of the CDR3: TGTGCCAGCTCACCACGAATAGGGGGCGACGACTATGGCTACACCTTC.

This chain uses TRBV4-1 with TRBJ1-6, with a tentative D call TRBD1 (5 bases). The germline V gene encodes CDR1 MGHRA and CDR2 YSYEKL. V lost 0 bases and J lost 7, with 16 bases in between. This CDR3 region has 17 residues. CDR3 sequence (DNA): TGCGCCAGCAGCCAAGATGCAGTGCAGGGACCAAATTCACCCCTCCACTTT. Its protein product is CASSQDAVQGPNSPLHF.

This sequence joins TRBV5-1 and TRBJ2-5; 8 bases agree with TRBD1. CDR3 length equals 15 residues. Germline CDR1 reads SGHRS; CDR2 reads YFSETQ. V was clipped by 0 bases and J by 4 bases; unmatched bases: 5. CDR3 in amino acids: CASSLGQGISETQYF. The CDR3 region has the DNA TGCGCCAGCAGCTTGGGACAGGGGATATCAGAGACCCAGTACTTC.

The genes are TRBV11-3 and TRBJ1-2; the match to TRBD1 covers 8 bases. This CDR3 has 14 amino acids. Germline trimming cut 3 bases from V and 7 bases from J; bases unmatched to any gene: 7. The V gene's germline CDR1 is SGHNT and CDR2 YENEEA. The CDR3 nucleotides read TGTGCCAGCAGCTTTGGACAGGGAAAATTTGGCTACACCTTC. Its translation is CASSFGQGKFGYTF.

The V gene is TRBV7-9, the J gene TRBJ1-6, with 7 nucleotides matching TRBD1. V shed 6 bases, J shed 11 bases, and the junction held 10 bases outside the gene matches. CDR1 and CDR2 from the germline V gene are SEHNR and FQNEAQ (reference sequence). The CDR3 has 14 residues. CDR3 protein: CASSSEGAAAPLHF. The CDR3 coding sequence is TGTGCCAGCAGTTCCGAGGGGGCGGCGGCACCCCTCCACTTT.

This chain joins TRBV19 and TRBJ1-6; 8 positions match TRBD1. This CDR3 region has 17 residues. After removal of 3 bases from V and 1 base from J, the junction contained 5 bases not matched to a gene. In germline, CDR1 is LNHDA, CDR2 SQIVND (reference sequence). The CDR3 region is CASSIRGHESYNSPLHF. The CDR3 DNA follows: TGTGCCAGTAGTATCAGGGGGCATGAGTCCTATAATTCACCCCTCCACTTT.

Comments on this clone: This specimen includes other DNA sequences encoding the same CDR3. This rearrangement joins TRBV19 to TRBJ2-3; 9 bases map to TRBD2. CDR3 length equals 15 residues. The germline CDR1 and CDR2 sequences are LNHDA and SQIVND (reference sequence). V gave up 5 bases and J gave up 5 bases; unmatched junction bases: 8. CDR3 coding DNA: TGTGCCAGTAGTCCAAGAGCGGGGGGATTAGATACGCAGTATTTT. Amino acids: CASSPRAGGLDTQYF.